These T cell receptor beta chains were read from a single sample in a study of human T cells and chemical hapten exposure. TCRdb fed the RACE reads into MiXCR, producing one record per CDR3 protein. The table records around 330,000 distinct CDR3 sequences, 5.5% of them present only once. This specimen was whole blood, taken in connection with sensitization to the hapten diphenylcyclopropenone (DPC). These receptor sequences come from a woman younger than 30 with alopecia areata. Some clones in this sample may be carry-over from other donors' samples. Each CDR3 is given with its conserved first and last residue. The D gene is left open where the match is weak. Size is omitted from some rows. Given values are once, few, many or a class for expanded clones.

v_gene: TRBV12-3/TRBV12-4; abundance: few; d_gene: .; j_gene: TRBJ1-3; CDR3nt: TGTGCCAGCAGTTTCGGCCAGTCTGGAAACACCATATATTTT; CDR3aa: CASSFGQSGNTIYF
v_gene: TRBV3-1; abundance: many; d_gene: .; j_gene: TRBJ1-1; CDR3nt: TGTGCCAGCAGCCAGGGCGGATTGGACACTGAAGCTTTCTTT; CDR3aa: CASSQGGLDTEAFF
v_gene: TRBV29-1; abundance: few; d_gene: .; j_gene: TRBJ1-4; CDR3nt: TGCAGCGTTCTTTCGGCGGCCGGGCTGTTTTTT; CDR3aa: CSVLSAAGLFF
v_gene: TRBV9; abundance: few; d_gene: .; j_gene: TRBJ1-2; CDR3nt: TGTGCCAGCAGCGTAAACAGGGATTCTAACTATGGCTACACCTTC; CDR3aa: CASSVNRDSNYGYTF
v_gene: TRBV7-2; abundance: many; d_gene: .; j_gene: TRBJ1-2; CDR3nt: TGTGCCAGCAGCCCGCGGCCGGACTATGGCTACACCTTC; CDR3aa: CASSPRPDYGYTF
v_gene: TRBV25-1; abundance: many; d_gene: TRBD1; j_gene: TRBJ2-7; CDR3nt: TGTGCCAGCAGTGAATACGGGGGACAGGGGAGTCAGTACTTC; CDR3aa: CASSEYGGQGSQYF
v_gene: TRBV20-1; abundance: .; d_gene: .; j_gene: TRBJ1-5; CDR3nt: TGCAGTGCTAGAGATAGCCCTTTGGTGGAGCCCCAGCATTTT; CDR3aa: CSARDSPLVEPQHF
v_gene: TRBV24-1; abundance: .; d_gene: .; j_gene: TRBJ1-5; CDR3nt: TGTGCCACCAGTGGCGAGGACAATCTCCAGCATTTT; CDR3aa: CATSGEDNLQHF
v_gene: TRBV29-1; abundance: few; d_gene: .; j_gene: TRBJ2-3; CDR3nt: TGCAGCTACGGCGGGACAGATAGCACAGATACGCAGTATTTT; CDR3aa: CSYGGTDSTDTQYF
v_gene: TRBV28; abundance: .; d_gene: .; j_gene: TRBJ2-2; CDR3nt: TGTGCCAGCAGTCCTGTCACCCAAGAGCTGTTTTTT; CDR3aa: CASSPVTQELFF
v_gene: TRBV6-2/TRBV6-3; abundance: many; d_gene: .; j_gene: TRBJ1-1; CDR3nt: TGTGCCAGCAGTTACTCGATGATTGGGCGGAACACTGAAGCTTTCTTT; CDR3aa: CASSYSMIGRNTEAFF
v_gene: TRBV5-4; abundance: .; d_gene: TRBD2; j_gene: TRBJ2-1; CDR3nt: TGTGCCAGCAGCCAGCTGAGCGGGGGGCGGAATGAGCAGTTCTTC; CDR3aa: CASSQLSGGRNEQFF
v_gene: TRBV7-9; abundance: many; d_gene: TRBD1; j_gene: TRBJ2-6; CDR3nt: TGTGCCAGCGCCCGACAGGGGCCCATCCCTGGGGCCAACGTCCTGACTTTC; CDR3aa: CASARQGPIPGANVLTF
v_gene: TRBV7-2; abundance: many; d_gene: .; j_gene: TRBJ1-1; CDR3nt: TGTGCCAGCAGCTTAGGTCTCGTGAACACTGAAGCTTTCTTT; CDR3aa: CASSLGLVNTEAFF
v_gene: TRBV7-6; abundance: many; d_gene: .; j_gene: TRBJ2-1; CDR3nt: TGTGCCAGCAGCTTATTTTACCCGGGACTTAGCACCTACAATGAGCAGTTCTTC; CDR3aa: CASSLFYPGLSTYNEQFF
v_gene: TRBV6-2/TRBV6-3; abundance: many; d_gene: TRBD1; j_gene: TRBJ1-1; CDR3nt: TGTGCCAGCAGTACCCCACAGGGGTACACTGAAGCTTTCTTT; CDR3aa: CASSTPQGYTEAFF
v_gene: TRBV6-2/TRBV6-3; abundance: few; d_gene: TRBD1; j_gene: TRBJ1-1; CDR3nt: TGTGCCAGCAGGCTTGACTCGAACAGGGGAGAAGCTTTCTTT; CDR3aa: CASRLDSNRGEAFF
v_gene: TRBV6-6; abundance: many; d_gene: .; j_gene: TRBJ1-6; CDR3nt: TGTGCCAGCAGTTACTCTCCGCACGGGAATTCACCCCTCCACTTT; CDR3aa: CASSYSPHGNSPLHF
v_gene: TRBV7-2; abundance: few; d_gene: TRBD2; j_gene: TRBJ2-1; CDR3nt: TGTGCCAGCTCCGGGGGGGCCGAAAATGAGCAGTTCTTC; CDR3aa: CASSGGAENEQFF
v_gene: TRBV20-1; abundance: few; d_gene: .; j_gene: TRBJ1-4; CDR3nt: TGCAGTGCTAGAGATTTTACTGGGGAGAATGAAAAACTGTTTTTT; CDR3aa: CSARDFTGENEKLFF
v_gene: TRBV12-3/TRBV12-4; abundance: .; d_gene: .; j_gene: TRBJ1-2; CDR3nt: TGTGCTACAGGCCGAATTAACTATGGCTACACCTTC; CDR3aa: CATGRINYGYTF
v_gene: TRBV4-1; abundance: many; d_gene: .; j_gene: TRBJ2-3; CDR3nt: TGCGCCAGCAGCCAAGAGACAGATACGCAGTATTTT; CDR3aa: CASSQETDTQYF
v_gene: TRBV6-5; abundance: .; d_gene: TRBD1; j_gene: TRBJ1-6; CDR3nt: TGTGCCAGCAGTTACCTACCGGTGGGACAGGGGCATTCACCCCTCCACTTT; CDR3aa: CASSYLPVGQGHSPLHF
v_gene: TRBV28; abundance: .; d_gene: TRBD1; j_gene: TRBJ1-5; CDR3nt: TGTGCCAGCAGTTCCACCGGACAGGGCTGGCAGCCCCAGCATTTT; CDR3aa: CASSSTGQGWQPQHF
v_gene: TRBV25-1; abundance: many; d_gene: TRBD1; j_gene: TRBJ1-1; CDR3nt: TGTGCCAGCAGTGAATCGGCGACAGGGGTCACTGAAGCTTTCTTT; CDR3aa: CASSESATGVTEAFF
v_gene: TRBV29-1; abundance: many; d_gene: .; j_gene: TRBJ1-1; CDR3nt: TGCAGCGTGGTTCGGACCGATCTGAACACTGAAGCTTTCTTT; CDR3aa: CSVVRTDLNTEAFF
v_gene: TRBV5-4; abundance: few; d_gene: TRBD1; j_gene: TRBJ1-4; CDR3nt: TGTGCCAGCAGCCGACAGGGAGGAGGTGAAAAACTGTTTTTT; CDR3aa: CASSRQGGGEKLFF
v_gene: TRBV5-1; abundance: .; d_gene: .; j_gene: TRBJ1-4; CDR3nt: TGCGCCAGCAGCTTGGGTACGGGAGATAGGGAAAAACTGTTTTTT; CDR3aa: CASSLGTGDREKLFF
v_gene: TRBV21-1; abundance: .; d_gene: .; j_gene: TRBJ2-6; CDR3nt: TGTGCCAGCAGCAAGAGCTCTGGGGCCAACGTCCTGACTTTC; CDR3aa: CASSKSSGANVLTF
v_gene: TRBV12-3/TRBV12-4; abundance: many; d_gene: .; j_gene: TRBJ2-7; CDR3nt: TGTGCCAGCAGTCCACCCCCGGTGGGGGGCGCAAAAGACGAGCAGTACTTC; CDR3aa: CASSPPPVGGAKDEQYF
v_gene: TRBV12-3/TRBV12-4; abundance: many; d_gene: TRBD1; j_gene: TRBJ2-3; CDR3nt: TGTGCCAGCAGCGTACAGGGGGCGAGCACAGATACGCAGTATTTT; CDR3aa: CASSVQGASTDTQYF
v_gene: TRBV5-4; abundance: few; d_gene: .; j_gene: TRBJ1-2; CDR3nt: TGTGCCAGCAGCTGGGGTTTGGGCGGCTACACCTTC; CDR3aa: CASSWGLGGYTF
v_gene: TRBV2; abundance: .; d_gene: .; j_gene: TRBJ1-1; CDR3nt: TGTGCCAGCGCGGATCCAGGGCCCACTGAAGCTTTCTTT; CDR3aa: CASADPGPTEAFF
v_gene: TRBV11-2; abundance: few; d_gene: .; j_gene: TRBJ1-1; CDR3nt: TGTGCCAGCAGCTTAGTGGGGCAGGGGAATCCTGAAGCTTTCTTT; CDR3aa: CASSLVGQGNPEAFF
v_gene: TRBV25-1; abundance: .; d_gene: TRBD1; j_gene: TRBJ1-2; CDR3nt: TGTGCCAGCAGGCCCGGACAGGGGGCGTTCTATGGCTACACCTTC; CDR3aa: CASRPGQGAFYGYTF
v_gene: TRBV27; abundance: once; d_gene: .; j_gene: TRBJ1-1; CDR3nt: TGTGCCAGCAGTCCCCTCCGGCCGGGTATGAACACTGAAGCTTTCTTT; CDR3aa: CASSPLRPGMNTEAFF
v_gene: TRBV2; abundance: many; d_gene: TRBD2; j_gene: TRBJ2-7; CDR3nt: TGTGCCAGCAGTGAAGGGCTAGCGGGGGACTACGAGCAGTACTTC; CDR3aa: CASSEGLAGDYEQYF
v_gene: TRBV7-9; abundance: few; d_gene: .; j_gene: TRBJ1-1; CDR3nt: TGTGCCAGCAGCTTAATGGAGTGGACTGAAGCTTTCTTT; CDR3aa: CASSLMEWTEAFF
v_gene: TRBV27; abundance: few; d_gene: .; j_gene: TRBJ1-1; CDR3nt: TGTGCCAGCAGTCATGATGGGCCCAGTGAAGCTTTCTTT; CDR3aa: CASSHDGPSEAFF
v_gene: TRBV5-1; abundance: many; d_gene: .; j_gene: TRBJ1-1; CDR3nt: TGCGCCAGCACTTTGGGGAGGGGAGACACTGAAGCTTTCTTT; CDR3aa: CASTLGRGDTEAFF
v_gene: TRBV3-1; abundance: few; d_gene: .; j_gene: TRBJ2-6; CDR3nt: TGTGCCAGCACCAAAAGAGGGGAGTCGGGGGCCAACGTCCTGACTTTC; CDR3aa: CASTKRGESGANVLTF
v_gene: TRBV7-8; abundance: .; d_gene: .; j_gene: TRBJ1-4; CDR3nt: TGTGCCAGCAGACCGAGGAGGACAAATGAAAAACTGTTTTTT; CDR3aa: CASRPRRTNEKLFF
v_gene: TRBV3-1; abundance: many; d_gene: TRBD1; j_gene: TRBJ1-5; CDR3nt: TGTGCCAGCAGCCAGACAGGGGAACAGCCCCAGCATTTT; CDR3aa: CASSQTGEQPQHF
v_gene: TRBV3-1; abundance: few; d_gene: .; j_gene: TRBJ1-5; CDR3nt: TGTGCCAGCAGCCAGGGGGATAGGATGAATCAGCCCCAGCATTTT; CDR3aa: CASSQGDRMNQPQHF
v_gene: TRBV7-2; abundance: many; d_gene: .; j_gene: TRBJ2-3; CDR3nt: TGTGCCAGCAGCGCTCGGCGACAGAAAGATACGCAGTATTTT; CDR3aa: CASSARRQKDTQYF
v_gene: TRBV7-3; abundance: many; d_gene: .; j_gene: TRBJ2-2; CDR3nt: TGTGCCAGCAGCTTAAAGGTCTGGCTAGCCCGCACCGGGGAGCTGTTTTTT; CDR3aa: CASSLKVWLARTGELFF
v_gene: TRBV4-3; abundance: few; d_gene: .; j_gene: TRBJ1-3; CDR3nt: TGCGCCAGCAGCCAAGATCTGCGCAGGGCGATATTTGGAAACACCATATATTTT; CDR3aa: CASSQDLRRAIFGNTIYF
v_gene: TRBV5-1; abundance: few; d_gene: .; j_gene: TRBJ2-2; CDR3nt: TGCGCCAGCAGCGCAAGTGGGACGAACACCGGGGAGCTGTTTTTT; CDR3aa: CASSASGTNTGELFF
v_gene: TRBV29-1; abundance: many; d_gene: .; j_gene: TRBJ1-4; CDR3nt: TGCAGCGTTGAACTCGGAAATGAAAAACTGTTTTTT; CDR3aa: CSVELGNEKLFF
v_gene: TRBV28; abundance: many; d_gene: TRBD1; j_gene: TRBJ2-4; CDR3nt: TGTGCCAGCAGTTTCAGTGTTAGGGGGTTAACCGGGACAGGTAAAAAAGGGGCCAAAAACATTCAGTACTTC; CDR3aa: CASSFSVRGLTGTGKKGAKNIQYF
v_gene: TRBV18; abundance: many; d_gene: .; j_gene: TRBJ1-5; CDR3nt: TGTGCCAGCTCGTCTGGCAGGGACAATCAGCCCCAGCATTTT; CDR3aa: CASSSGRDNQPQHF
v_gene: TRBV11-2; abundance: .; d_gene: .; j_gene: TRBJ1-2; CDR3nt: TGTGCCAGCAGCTTCTCCGGCGAAGGCCTTCTCTATGGCTACACCTTC; CDR3aa: CASSFSGEGLLYGYTF
v_gene: TRBV4-3; abundance: few; d_gene: TRBD1; j_gene: TRBJ1-1; CDR3nt: TGCGCCAGCAGCCAAGCCCAAGGGACAGGGTACACTGAAGCTTTCTTT; CDR3aa: CASSQAQGTGYTEAFF
v_gene: TRBV9; abundance: few; d_gene: .; j_gene: TRBJ2-3; CDR3nt: TGTGCCAGCAGCGTAGGGGAAGGGTCGAGCACAGATACGCAGTATTTT; CDR3aa: CASSVGEGSSTDTQYF
v_gene: TRBV28; abundance: many; d_gene: .; j_gene: TRBJ2-3; CDR3nt: TGTGCCAGCAGTGAGGATACGCAGTATTTT; CDR3aa: CASSEDTQYF
v_gene: TRBV27; abundance: few; d_gene: .; j_gene: TRBJ1-1; CDR3nt: TGTGCCAGCAGTTTATGGAGGAACACTGAAGCTTTCTTT; CDR3aa: CASSLWRNTEAFF
v_gene: TRBV15; abundance: few; d_gene: .; j_gene: TRBJ1-4; CDR3nt: TGTGCCACCAGCAGCGGACGGCTTACAACTAATGAAAAACTGTTTTTT; CDR3aa: CATSSGRLTTNEKLFF
v_gene: TRBV29-1; abundance: .; d_gene: .; j_gene: TRBJ1-2; CDR3nt: TGCAGCGTTGACGGGACACCAAGAGGCTACACCTTC; CDR3aa: CSVDGTPRGYTF
v_gene: TRBV7-8; abundance: .; d_gene: TRBD2; j_gene: TRBJ2-3; CDR3nt: TGTGCCAGCAGCTTAGATACTAGCGCAGATACGCAGTATTTT; CDR3aa: CASSLDTSADTQYF
v_gene: TRBV4-3; abundance: few; d_gene: TRBD1; j_gene: TRBJ2-6; CDR3nt: TGCGCCAGCAGCCAAGAACAGGGGTCTGGGGCCAACGTCCTGACTTTC; CDR3aa: CASSQEQGSGANVLTF